This T cell receptor (beta chain) was profiled in a study of radiation and T cells in renal cell carcinoma. The repertoire was sequenced with immunoSEQ multiplex PCR; TCRdb's copy has only in-frame clones and lacks some. The sample holds over 55,000 clones, roughly four fifths seen once. Regarding time point: blood 2 weeks post-SBRT. Sample treatment: 15 Gy SBRT to primary tumor, nephrectomy 4 weeks later. Germline-derived CDR1 and CDR2 are SNHLY and FYNNEI. V shed 8 bases and J shed 2 bases, with 12 bases lying between them. The CDR3 runs to 13 residues. The receptor comes from a man aged 55 to 70 with renal cell carcinoma. The specimen was blood, collected from a patient whose treatment included radiotherapy and nephrectomy. The chain has TRBV2 and TRBJ2-5, with D maybe TRBD1 (5 bases). CDR3 sequence reads: CASSPDRQETQYF. Written as DNA, the CDR3 is TGTGCCAGCTCGCCCGACAGACAAGAGACCCAGTACTTC.